This TCR beta chain is from a study of cytomegalovirus exposure and HLA in healthy donors. General observations from the study: TCR clusters originating in the first cohort tended to co-occur in the roughly 130 validation repertoires, according to a later analysis. Cytomegalovirus status was reportedly diagnosed by the classifier with high specificity and sensitivity. It was 150 to 200 TCR beta chains that were listed as cytomegalovirus-associated.

Profiled with immunoSEQ multiplex PCR; TCRdb holds only in-frame clones, not every one. The sample holds roughly 260,000 clones, approximately 87% seen once. This CDR3 is 15 amino acids long. Germline lookup yields CDR1 SGHTA and CDR2 FQGNSA. Trimming removed 5 bases from V and 3 bases from J; junction bases left unmatched: 3. Worth noting for this clone: Its specificity is unknown.

This TCR was recovered from a man aged 18 to 30 in good health and CMV-seronegative. The chain recombines TRBV7-2 with TRBJ2-1; the match to TRBD2 covers 11 bases. The sample was PBMCs. The CDR3 DNA sequence: TGTGCCAGCAGCGCGGGACTAGCGGTCTACAATGAGCAGTTCTTC. As protein: CASSAGLAVYNEQFF. The whole variable domain, filled in from reference TRBV7-2 and TRBJ2-1, reads GAGVSQSPSNKVTEKGKDVELRCDPISGHTALYWYRQSLGQGLEFLIYFQGNSAPDKSGLPSDRFSAERTGGSVSTLTIQRTQQEDSAVYLCASSAGLAVYNEQFFGPGTRLTVL.